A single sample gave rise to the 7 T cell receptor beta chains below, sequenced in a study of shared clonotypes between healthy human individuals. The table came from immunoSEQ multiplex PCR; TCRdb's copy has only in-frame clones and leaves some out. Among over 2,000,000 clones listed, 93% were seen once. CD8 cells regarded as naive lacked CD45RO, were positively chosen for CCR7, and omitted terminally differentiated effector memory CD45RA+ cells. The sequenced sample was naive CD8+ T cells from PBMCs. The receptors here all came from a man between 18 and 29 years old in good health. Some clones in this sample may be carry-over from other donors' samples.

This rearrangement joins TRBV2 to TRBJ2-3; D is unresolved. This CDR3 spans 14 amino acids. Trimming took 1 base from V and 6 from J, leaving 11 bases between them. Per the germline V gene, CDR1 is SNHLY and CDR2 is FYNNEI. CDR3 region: CASSEGVHLDTQYF. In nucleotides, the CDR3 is TGTGCCAGCAGTGAAGGTGTCCACCTGGATACGCAGTATTTT.

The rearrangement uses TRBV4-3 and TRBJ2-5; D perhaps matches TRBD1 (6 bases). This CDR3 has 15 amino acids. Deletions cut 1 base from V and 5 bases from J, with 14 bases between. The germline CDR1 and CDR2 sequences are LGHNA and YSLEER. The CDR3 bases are TGCGCCAGCAGCCAAGGTACACAGGGTGAGGAGACCCAGTACTTC. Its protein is CASSQGTQGEETQYF.

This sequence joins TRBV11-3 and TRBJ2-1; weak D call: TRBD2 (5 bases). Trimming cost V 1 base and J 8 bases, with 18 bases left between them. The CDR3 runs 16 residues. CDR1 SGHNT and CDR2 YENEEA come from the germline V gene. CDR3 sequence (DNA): TGTGCCAGCAGCTTAGTCGTGGACTCCGAGTCCCATGAGCAGTTCTTC. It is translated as CASSLVVDSESHEQFF.

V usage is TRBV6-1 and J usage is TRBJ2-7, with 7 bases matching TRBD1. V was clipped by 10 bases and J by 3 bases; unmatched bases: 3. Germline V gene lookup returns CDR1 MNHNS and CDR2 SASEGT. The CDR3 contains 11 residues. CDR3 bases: TGTGCCACCGGGGACAGCTACGAGCAGTACTTC. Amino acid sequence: CATGDSYEQYF.

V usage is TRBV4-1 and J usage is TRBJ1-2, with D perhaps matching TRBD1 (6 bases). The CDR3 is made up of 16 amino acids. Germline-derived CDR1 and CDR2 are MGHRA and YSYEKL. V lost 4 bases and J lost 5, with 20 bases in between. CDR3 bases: TGCGCCAGCAGCCCAGAGGGGGGGCCGTCACCTTATGGCTACACCTTC. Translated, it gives CASSPEGGPSPYGYTF.

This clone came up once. Written as DNA, the CDR3 is TGTGCCACCAGCAGATCAACACTAGCAAATTACGAGCAGTACTTC. Translated, it gives CATSRSTLANYEQYF. The chain combines TRBV15 with TRBJ2-7; tentatively, D is TRBD2 (6 bases). This CDR3 region has 15 residues. Between the trimmed V and J ends, which lost 2 bases and 4 bases, there was a span of 15 bases. Germline loops: CDR1 LNHNV, CDR2 YYDKDF (reference sequence).

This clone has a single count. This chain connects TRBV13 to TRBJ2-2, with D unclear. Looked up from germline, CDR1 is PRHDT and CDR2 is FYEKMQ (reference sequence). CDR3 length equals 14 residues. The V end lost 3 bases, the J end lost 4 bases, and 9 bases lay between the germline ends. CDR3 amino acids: CASSLVKSTGELFF. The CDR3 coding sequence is TGTGCCAGCAGCTTGGTGAAGAGCACCGGGGAGCTGTTTTTT. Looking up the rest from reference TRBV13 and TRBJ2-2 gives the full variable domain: AAGVIQSPRHLIKEKRETATLKCYPIPRHDTVYWYQQGPGQDPQFLISFYEKMQSDKGSIPDRFSAQQFSDYHSELNMSSLELGDSALYFCASSLVKSTGELFFGEGSRLTVL.